Sequencing of this T cell receptor beta chain was carried out in a study of shared clonotypes between healthy human individuals. Study information: Three CD4 naive, three CD4 memory, two CD8 naive and one CD8 memory plate were used per donor. The study, taken as a whole, reports: An effect of sequencing depth on clonotype sharing among donors was expected.

The V gene's germline CDR1 is SGHRS and CDR2 YFSETQ. The CDR3 totals 14 residues. V was trimmed by 0 bases and J by 5 bases, leaving 11 bases between them. A CD45RA+ naive subset and a CD45RA-negative memory subset were split from CD4+ cells. With regard to this clone: Antigen unknown.

The assay was immunoSEQ multiplex PCR, and TCRdb's table has in-frame clones only and misses some. This sample yields approximately 1,000,000 clones, of which approximately 80% are seen a single time; more than 0.5% belongs to the top ten. The clonotype originates from a man in his late teens or twenties in good health. Some clones in this sample may be carry-over from other donors' samples. What was sequenced was memory CD4+ T cells from PBMCs. Subset meaning: CD45RA-negative fraction. The chain links TRBV5-1 to TRBJ2-5; D is ambiguous. CDR3 sequence (DNA): TGCGCCAGCAGCTTGGTGGCAGCACGGGAGACCCAGTACTTC. This encodes CASSLVAARETQYF.